This T cell receptor (beta chain) was sequenced during a study of a mutant IDH1 vaccine in newly diagnosed glioma. Described time point: week 47, end of study. Vaccine doses each comprised 300 ug of mutant IDH1 20-mer peptide, with topical imiquimod. In weeks 1, 3, 5, 7, 11, 15, 19 and 23, patients were vaccinated. Trimming removed 1 base from V and 2 bases from J; junction bases left unmatched: 1. CDR3 length: 14 residues. Germline CDR1 is LNHDA and CDR2 is SQIVND (reference sequence). Some clones are missing from TCRdb's copy, which holds only in-frame ones; the method was immunoSEQ multiplex PCR. The sample comprises under 30,000 clones, 84% of which are singletons, and approximately 2.6% rests with the top ten. Details on this clone: What it binds is not known.

The sequence came from a middle-aged man with glioma. The chain employs TRBV19 and TRBJ2-7; 8 nucleotides align to TRBD2. The specimen comprised PBMCs, sampled from a glioma patient whose treatment included an IDH1 peptide vaccine. The CDR3 DNA sequence: TGTGCCAGTAGTATAGCTAGCGGGCCCTACGAGCAGTACTTC. Translating gives CASSIASGPYEQYF.